Shown below are 7 T cell receptor beta chains from a single sample sequenced in a study of T cell clonality in common variable immunodeficiency. Libraries were prepared by immunoSEQ multiplex PCR; TCRdb keeps only in-frame clonotypes and omits some of them. The repertoire consists of more than 65,000 clones, none detected only once. Specimen: peripheral blood mononuclear cells. The receptors originated from a person aged 18 to 75 in good health.

This clone was counted at least ten times. Coverage ceases 3 residues before the CDR3 finishes, and the germline J gene fills in the end. V gene TRBV19 combines with J gene TRBJ1-2, with D possibly being TRBD1 (6 bases). The CDR3 extends over 14 amino acids. CDR1 is LNHDA and CDR2 is SQIVND in the germline V gene (reference sequence). The germline V and J ends were trimmed by 3 bases and 5 bases, with 13 bases remaining between them. CDR3 in amino acids: CASSIPGEKYGYTF. The DNA read from the CDR3 is TGTGCCAGTAGTATTCCAGGGGAGAAGTATGGC. Full variable domain (outside the CDR3, taken from reference TRBV19 and TRBJ1-2): DGGITQSPKYLFRKEGQNVTLSCEQNLNHDAMYWYRQDPGQGLRLIYYSQIVNDFQKGDIAEGYSVSREKKESFPLTVTSAQKNPTAFYLCASSIPGEKYGYTFGSGTRLTVV.

About this clone itself: The read terminates 3 residues before the CDR3 end, so the remaining end is supplied by the germline J gene. The rearrangement uses TRBV7-9 and TRBJ2-2; TRBD1 is a possible D gene (6 bases). The germline V gene encodes CDR1 SEHNR and CDR2 FQNEAQ (reference sequence). CDR3 size: 14 residues. Trimming took 5 bases from V and 4 from J, leaving 11 bases between them. CDR3 DNA (partial): TGTGCCAGCAGCCCAGGGGTAGTCACCGGGGAG. Encoded protein: CASSPGVVTGE. The entire CDR3 is CASSPGVVTGELFF.

There are many counts of this clone. Read sequence stops 3 residues before the CDR3 end, and the germline J gene provides the missing end. The chain recombines TRBV3-1 (or the pseudogene TRBV3-2) with TRBJ2-3; D may be TRBD2 (7 bases). Looked up from germline, CDR1 is LGHDT and CDR2 is YNNKEL (reference sequence). Trimming removed 0 bases at V and 2 bases at J, with 12 bases between. CDR3 length equals 16 residues. CDR3 DNA (partial): TGTGCCAGCAGCCAAGATTCGGGGGGCCTCACAGATACG. This sequence encodes CASSQDSGGLTDT. From start to end, the CDR3 is CASSQDSGGLTDTQYF.

About this clone: The CDR3 is cut off 3 residues early in the read; its end comes from the germline J gene. V gene TRBV19 combines with J gene TRBJ2-1, with D perhaps TRBD1 (6 bases). There are 14 residues in the CDR3. V dropped 3 bases and J dropped 3 bases, with 9 bases sitting between them. Germline CDR1 LNHDA, CDR2 SQIVND (reference sequence). CDR3 DNA, as far as it was read: TGTGCCAGTAGTATCAACAGGGACTACAATGAG. This translates into CASSINRDYNE. The full CDR3 reads CASSINRDYNEQFF. Full variable domain (rest looked up from reference TRBV19 and TRBJ2-1): DGGITQSPKYLFRKEGQNVTLSCEQNLNHDAMYWYRQDPGQGLRLIYYSQIVNDFQKGDIAEGYSVSREKKESFPLTVTSAQKNPTAFYLCASSINRDYNEQFFGPGTRLTVL.

This clone was recorded many times. The read terminates 3 residues ahead of where the CDR3 ends, so the germline J gene completes it. This chain joins TRBV20-1 and TRBJ1-1, with 8 bases matching TRBD1. CDR1 is DFQATT and CDR2 is SNEGSKA in the germline V gene (reference sequence). This CDR3 has 14 residues. V shed 4 bases, J shed 1 base, and the junction held 5 bases outside the gene matches. CDR3 protein: CSATVDRANTEAFF. The covered CDR3 bases are TGCAGTGCTACAGTGGACAGGGCGAACACTGAA.

This clone was seen repeatedly, ten times or more. The CDR3 end lies 3 residues beyond the end of the read and is filled in from the germline J gene. The chain has TRBV6-2 or TRBV6-3 and TRBJ2-1; D remains ambiguous. Trimming removed 2 bases at V and 6 bases at J, with 5 bases between. CDR1 is MNHEY and CDR2 is SVGEGT in the germline V gene. The CDR3 has 12 amino acids. Partial CDR3 DNA: TGTGCCAGCAGTTACAGGTCCAATGAG. This sequence encodes CASSYRSNE. The full CDR3 protein reads CASSYRSNEQFF.

This clone has just a few counts. Coverage ceases 3 residues before the CDR3 finishes, and the germline J gene fills in the end. The chain is built from TRBV11-2 and TRBJ2-7; D remains unclear. Germline values: CDR1 SGHAT, CDR2 FQNNGV. Trimming pared 8 bases from V and 6 bases from J, leaving 11 bases between. CDR3 length: 11 amino acids. The CDR3 DNA, read in part, is TGTGCCAGCGGCCTTAGGGCCGAG. This codes for CASGLRAE. The whole CDR3 reads CASGLRAEQYF. Supplemented by reference TRBV11-2 and TRBJ2-7, the full variable domain reads EAGVAQSPRYKIIEKRQSVAFWCNPISGHATLYWYQQILGQGPKLLIQFQNNGVVDDSQLPKDRFSAERLKGVDSTLKIQPAKLEDSAVYLCASGLRAEQYFGPGTRLTVT.